A selection of T cell receptor beta chains follows, all from one sample in a study of shared clonotypes between healthy human individuals. This table comes from immunoSEQ multiplex PCR, and its TCRdb copy is limited to in-frame clones, with some not included. The sample lists over 800,000 clones, about 92% occurring once. The specimen was naive CD8+ T cells sorted from blood. The source of these receptors is a man aged 30-40 years in good health. Each CDR3 is given with its conserved first and last residue. D genes are given only for firm matches. Rows give clone size only sometimes, using once, few, many, or a class for an expanded clone.

>16|TRBD2|once|TRBJ2-7|TRBV29-1
CSVEFGGVQGTYEQYF
TGCAGCGTTGAATTTGGGGGGGTGCAGGGAACGTACGAGCAGTACTTC
>14|-|-|TRBJ2-7|TRBV7-3
CASSLVGGTYEQYF
TGTGCCAGCAGCTTAGTGGGCGGAACCTACGAGCAGTACTTC
>17|-|-|TRBJ2-7|TRBV11-2
CASSFEGFEDWGYEQYF
TGTGCCAGCAGCTTTGAGGGATTTGAGGACTGGGGCTACGAGCAGTACTTC
>14|TRBD1|-|TRBJ2-1|TRBV27
CASTGQGPFNEQFF
TGTGCCAGCACGGGACAGGGCCCCTTCAATGAGCAGTTCTTC
>17|TRBD2|-|TRBJ2-1|TRBV19
CASSLGPSGTSYNEQFF
TGTGCCAGTAGTTTGGGACCTAGCGGGACTTCCTACAATGAGCAGTTCTTC
>15|-|-|TRBJ2-1|TRBV15
CATSSSDPEYNEQFF
TGTGCCACCAGCTCGTCGGATCCGGAGTACAATGAGCAGTTCTTC
>16|TRBD1|-|TRBJ2-3|TRBV4-1
CASSETGSGNTDTQYF
TGCGCCAGCAGCGAGACAGGGAGCGGTAACACAGATACGCAGTATTTT
>12|-|once|TRBJ2-7|TRBV10-3
CAMSTDSYEQYF
TGTGCCATGAGTACGGACAGTTACGAGCAGTACTTC
>14|TRBD1|-|TRBJ2-7|TRBV28
CASSPRTGSYEQYF
TGTGCCAGCAGCCCCAGGACAGGCTCCTACGAGCAGTACTTC
>14|-|-|TRBJ1-5|TRBV28
CASSLRGGGQPQHF
TGTGCCAGCAGTTTGAGGGGCGGGGGTCAGCCCCAGCATTTT
>13|TRBD1|-|TRBJ1-1|TRBV29-1
CSVPGQGNTEAFF
TGCAGCGTTCCGGGACAGGGAAACACTGAAGCTTTCTTT
>13|-|-|TRBJ2-3|TRBV7-8
CASSLDWTDTQYF
TGTGCCAGCAGCTTAGATTGGACAGATACGCAGTATTTT
>16|-|-|TRBJ1-2|TRBV18
CASSPPRGESGYGYTF
TGTGCCAGCTCACCACCGCGGGGAGAAAGTGGCTATGGCTACACCTTC
>19|TRBD2|-|TRBJ2-2|TRBV4-3
CASSQDYPGRASGTGELFF
TGCGCCAGCAGCCAAGATTATCCGGGTAGGGCTAGCGGGACCGGGGAGCTGTTTTTT
>16|TRBD2|-|TRBJ2-2|TRBV11-2
CASSHRSRAGTGELFF
TGTGCCAGCAGCCACAGGTCACGAGCGGGAACCGGGGAGCTGTTTTTT
>17|TRBD2|-|TRBJ2-1|TRBV5-1
CASSLVSGRALSDEQFF
TGCGCCAGCAGCTTGGTTAGCGGGAGGGCCCTGAGCGATGAGCAGTTCTTC
>17|TRBD2|-|TRBJ2-3|TRBV11-2
CASSSKGLAGGADTQYF
TGTGCCAGCAGCTCGAAAGGGTTAGCGGGAGGCGCAGATACGCAGTATTTT
>14|TRBD1|-|TRBJ2-2|TRBV28
CASSPTGVGGELFF
TGTGCCAGCAGTCCCACAGGGGTTGGCGGGGAGCTGTTTTTT
>17|TRBD2|-|TRBJ2-7|TRBV7-2
CASSPLAGTSGSYEQYF
TGTGCCAGCAGCCCCCTGGCCGGGACTAGCGGGAGCTACGAGCAGTACTTC
>16|-|-|TRBJ2-5|TRBV7-7
CASSLRSGQYQETQYF
TGTGCTAGCAGCTTGAGAAGCGGACAGTACCAAGAGACCCAGTACTTC
>15|-|-|TRBJ2-7|TRBV11-2
CASSLGKAPTYEQYF
TGTGCCAGCAGCTTAGGAAAGGCACCGACCTACGAGCAGTACTTC
>17|TRBD1|-|TRBJ2-3|TRBV5-1
CASSTQGAQIRTDTQYF
TGCGCCAGCAGCACCCAGGGGGCTCAGATCCGCACAGATACGCAGTATTTT
>15|-|-|TRBJ1-5|TRBV27
CASSLFGNSNQPQHF
TGTGCCAGCAGTTTATTCGGCAATAGCAATCAGCCCCAGCATTTT
>15|-|once|TRBJ2-1|TRBV5-1
CASSSPDSLVNEQFF
TGCGCCAGCAGCTCCCCGGACTCCTTAGTCAATGAGCAGTTCTTC
>15|TRBD1|-|TRBJ2-5|TRBV27
CASSPGTGGLETQYF
TGTGCCAGCAGTCCTGGGACAGGGGGCTTAGAGACCCAGTACTTC
>15|TRBD2|-|TRBJ2-7|TRBV7-6
CASSARLAGIYEQYF
TGTGCCAGCAGCGCGAGACTAGCGGGCATCTACGAGCAGTACTTC
>14|-|-|TRBJ2-3|TRBV7-8
CASSWGTDGGAQYF
TGTGCCAGCAGCTGGGGGACCGATGGGGGCGCGCAGTATTTT
>16|TRBD1|-|TRBJ1-2|TRBV7-9
CASSLSISDRGYGYTF
TGTGCCAGCAGCTTGAGCATCTCCGACAGGGGTTATGGCTACACCTTC
>17|TRBD1|-|TRBJ1-4|TRBV15
CATSRGDRGATNEKLFF
TGTGCCACCAGCAGAGGGGACAGGGGTGCAACTAATGAAAAACTGTTTTTT